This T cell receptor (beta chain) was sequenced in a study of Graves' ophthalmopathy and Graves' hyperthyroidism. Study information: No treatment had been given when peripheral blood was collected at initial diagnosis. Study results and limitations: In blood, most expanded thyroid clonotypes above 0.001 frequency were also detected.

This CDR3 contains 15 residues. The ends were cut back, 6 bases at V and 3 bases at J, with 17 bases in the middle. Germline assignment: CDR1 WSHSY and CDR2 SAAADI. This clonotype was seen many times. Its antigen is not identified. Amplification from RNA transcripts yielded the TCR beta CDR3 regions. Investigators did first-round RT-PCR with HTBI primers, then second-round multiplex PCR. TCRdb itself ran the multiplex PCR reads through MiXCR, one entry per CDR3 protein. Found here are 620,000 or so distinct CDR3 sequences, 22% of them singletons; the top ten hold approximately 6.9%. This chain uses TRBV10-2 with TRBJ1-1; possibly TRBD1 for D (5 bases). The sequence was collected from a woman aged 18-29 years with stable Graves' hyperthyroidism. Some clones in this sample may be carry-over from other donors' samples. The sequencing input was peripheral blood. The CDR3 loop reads CASRGTLGVDTEAFF. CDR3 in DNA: TGCGCCAGCAGGGGGACGCTAGGGGTAGACACTGAAGCTTTCTTT.